The 28 T cell receptor beta chains below come from one sample, sequenced in a study of T cells in Graves' hyperthyroidism and ophthalmopathy. TCR beta CDR3 regions were amplified from RNA transcripts. During a first-round RT-PCR of the TCR CDR3, the HTBI primer set was used. TCRdb used MiXCR to reprocess the multiplex PCR reads, holding one entry per CDR3 protein. The sample consists of about 540,000 distinct CDR3 sequences, under 60% of them appearing once. The sequencing sample was made of peripheral blood or thyroid tissue (not recorded which). These receptors all come from a woman in her late teens or twenties with Graves' hyperthyroidism.

In this sample, this clonotype turned up many times. The rearrangement links TRBV10-3 to TRBJ2-5, with 8 bases that match TRBD2. The V gene's germline CDR1 is ENHRY and CDR2 SYGVKD. J gave up 1 base and V 3 bases, and 10 bases lay outside the gene matches. This CDR3 contains 17 residues. In nucleotides, the CDR3 is TGTGCCATCAGTGATGCTACCGAGACTAGCGTCCAAGAGACCCAGTACTTC. Amino acids: CAISDATETSVQETQYF.

This clonotype occurred once. The genes are TRBV10-3 and TRBJ1-2, with 9 bases lining up with TRBD1. The CDR3 runs to 15 residues. Germline V gene sequence: CDR1 ENHRY, CDR2 SYGVKD. After removal of 4 bases from V and 5 bases from J, the junction contained 8 bases not matched to a gene. CDR3 residues: CAISGTGAALYGYTF. CDR3 in DNA: TGTGCCATCAGTGGGACAGGGGCTGCACTATATGGCTACACCTTC.

The chain carries TRBV7-8 and TRBJ1-1; 9 nucleotides match TRBD1. J lost 1 base, V lost 5 bases, and 5 bases had no gene match. In germline, CDR1 is SGHVS, CDR2 FQNEAQ. The CDR3 has 15 residues. The CDR3 loop is CASSLWTGANTEAFF. In DNA, the CDR3 is TGTGCCAGCAGCCTTTGGACAGGGGCGAACACTGAAGCTTTCTTT.

This chain links TRBV7-9 with TRBJ2-7; D may be TRBD1 (6 bases). CDR3 size: 16 residues. The V end was cut by 0 bases, the J end by 1 base, with 13 bases between. Germline V lookup: CDR1 SEHNR, CDR2 FQNEAQ (reference sequence). DNA for the CDR3: TGTGCCAGCAGCTTAGCGCTAACAGGGAATTCCTACGAGCAGTACTTC. Amino acids: CASSLALTGNSYEQYF.

The chain is built from TRBV7-9 and TRBJ2-7; either TRBD1 or TRBD2 may supply D (5 bases each). The CDR3 runs 14 residues. Germline V lookup: CDR1 SEHNR, CDR2 FQNEAQ (reference sequence). The germline V and J ends were trimmed by 4 bases and 0 bases, with 10 bases remaining between them. In DNA, the CDR3 is TGTGCCAGCAGCTGGGGGACCAGCTCCTACGAGCAGTACTTC. It encodes CASSWGTSSYEQYF.

The chain recombines TRBV5-8 with TRBJ1-1; D is unresolved. The CDR3 covers 15 residues. V was clipped by 0 bases and J by 0 bases, with 9 bases between them. Per the germline V gene, CDR1 is SGHTS and CDR2 is YDEGEE. CDR3 sequence (DNA): TGTGCCAGCAGCTTGGCAGGCGGTGTGAACACTGAAGCTTTCTTT. Residues: CASSLAGGVNTEAFF.

Details on this clonotype: One end of the junction does not line up with germline, which may come from a read error. V gene TRBV24-1 combines with J gene TRBJ2-5; no clear D. The germline CDR1 and CDR2 sequences are KGHDR and SFDVKD. The CDR3 consists of 12 residues. The CDR3 sequence: CTTSDLRETQYF. CDR3 nucleotide sequence: TGTACCACCAGTGATTTGCGGGAGACCCAGTACTTC.

The chain joins TRBV7-2 to TRBJ1-6; maybe TRBD1 (6 bases). Germline V gene lookup returns CDR1 SGHTA and CDR2 FQGNSA. The CDR3 has 17 residues. Trimming cost V 7 bases and J 1 base, with 17 bases left between them. The CDR3 sequence is CASILGAGDSYNSPLHF. The DNA for the CDR3 is TGTGCCAGCATCCTCGGGGCAGGGGATTCCTATAATTCACCCCTCCACTTT.

The chain joins TRBV5-1 to TRBJ2-5; unclear D gene. This CDR3 has 14 amino acids. Germline assignment: CDR1 SGHRS and CDR2 YFSETQ. The V and J ends lost 0 bases and 5 bases respectively, with 11 bases between them. The CDR3 here is CASSLGLTRETQYF. CDR3 nucleotides: TGCGCCAGCAGCTTGGGTTTAACACGGGAGACCCAGTACTTC. Together with reference TRBV5-1 and TRBJ2-5, the CDR3 gives the full variable domain: KAGVTQTPRYLIKTRGQQVTLSCSPISGHRSVSWYQQTPGQGLQFLFEYFSETQRNKGNFPGRFSGRQFSNSRSEMNVSTLELGDSALYLCASSLGLTRETQYFGPGTRLLVL.

The gene calls are TRBV5-1 and TRBJ2-2, with 8 bases identical to TRBD2. The germline gives CDR1 SGHRS, CDR2 YFSETQ. The CDR3 is 15 amino acids. Germline trimming cut 4 bases from V and 1 base from J; bases unmatched to any gene: 3. This chain's CDR3 is CASSSSGMNTGELFF. CDR3 DNA sequence: TGCGCCAGCAGCAGTAGCGGGATGAACACCGGGGAGCTGTTTTTT. The full variable domain, with the rest looked up from reference TRBV5-1 and TRBJ2-2, is KAGVTQTPRYLIKTRGQQVTLSCSPISGHRSVSWYQQTPGQGLQFLFEYFSETQRNKGNFPGRFSGRQFSNSRSEMNVSTLELGDSALYLCASSSSGMNTGELFFGEGSRLTVL.

This chain links TRBV6-6 with TRBJ2-5, with unresolved D. The germline V and J ends were trimmed by 9 bases and 1 base, with 6 bases remaining between them. Germline V gene lookup returns CDR1 MNHNY and CDR2 SVGAGI (reference sequence). There are 11 residues in the CDR3. The CDR3 DNA is TGTGCCAGTGCATCCCAAGAGACCCAGTACTTC. Protein: CASASQETQYF.

The CDR3 reads CASSATSRDSYEQYF. CDR3 DNA sequence: TGTGCCAGCAGTGCTACGTCCCGGGACAGCTACGAGCAGTACTTC. V and J are TRBV7-2 and TRBJ2-7; 7 bases are a match to TRBD1. J gave up 3 bases and V 6 bases, and 11 bases lay outside the gene matches. Germline CDR1 is SGHTA and CDR2 is FQGNSA. The CDR3 sequence is 15 residues long.

The CDR3 nucleotides are TGTGCCAGCAGCCATGGTAGGGCTGAAGCTTTCTTT. This codes for CASSHGRAEAFF. The rearrangement uses TRBV7-9 and TRBJ1-1, with D uncertain. Between the trimmed V and J ends, which lost 5 bases and 6 bases, there was a span of 10 bases. This CDR3 is built from 12 residues. The germline V gene has CDR1 SEHNR and CDR2 FQNEAQ (reference sequence).

The sample holds many counts of this clonotype. The chain joins TRBV7-9 to TRBJ1-5; TRBD1 is a possible D gene (6 bases). The ends were cut back, 7 bases at V and 4 bases at J, with 11 bases in the middle. This CDR3 has 13 amino acids. The germline V gene encodes CDR1 SEHNR and CDR2 FQNEAQ (reference sequence). DNA for the CDR3: TGTGCCAGCACAGAGGGGGGGAATCAGCCCCAGCATTTT. Its protein is CASTEGGNQPQHF.

The CDR3 DNA is TGCGCCAGCAGCTTGGCAGGGGGCGTTTATTCACCCCTCCACTTT. Translating gives CASSLAGGVYSPLHF. The chain recombines TRBV5-1 with TRBJ1-6; TRBD1 aligns across 8 bases. CDR3 size: 15 residues. Trimming took 0 bases from V and 8 from J; bases not matched to a gene: 4. In germline, CDR1 is SGHRS, CDR2 YFSETQ.

This rearrangement joins TRBV25-1 to TRBJ1-6, with TRBD1 matching 9 bases. V was pared by 5 bases and J by 11 bases, with 10 bases of the junction left unmatched. The germline CDR1 and CDR2 sequences are MGHDK and SYGVNS. The CDR3 covers 15 residues. The CDR3 sequence is CASSIGTGRNAPLHF. CDR3 nucleotide sequence: TGTGCCAGCAGTATTGGGACAGGGAGGAATGCACCCCTCCACTTT.

This clonotype was observed at least ten times. The rearrangement links TRBV10-3 to TRBJ1-2; possibly TRBD1 for D (6 bases). Germline V gene lookup returns CDR1 ENHRY and CDR2 SYGVKD. The CDR3 contains 13 residues. The germline V and J ends were trimmed by 2 bases and 2 bases, with 6 bases remaining between them. The CDR3 nucleotides read TGTGCCATCAGTGAGCAGGGGAACTATGGCTACACCTTC. Amino acid sequence: CAISEQGNYGYTF.

The V call is TRBV5-1, the J call TRBJ1-6; tentative D call: TRBD1 (5 bases). The CDR3 spans 15 residues. V was shortened by 4 bases and J by 5 bases, with 13 bases between the two germline ends. Per germline, CDR1 SGHRS and CDR2 YFSETQ. CDR3 protein: CASSAWDRDNSPLHF. The CDR3 nucleotides read TGCGCCAGCAGCGCCTGGGACCGAGATAATTCACCCCTCCACTTT.

The chain is built from TRBV2 and TRBJ2-5, with D tentatively TRBD2 (6 bases). The V and J ends lost 10 bases and 5 bases respectively, with 14 bases between them. Germline values: CDR1 SNHLY, CDR2 FYNNEI. The CDR3 extends over 12 amino acids. CDR3 nucleotide sequence: TGTGCCACCGGACTACAGCGGGAGACCCAGTACTTC. This encodes CATGLQRETQYF.

In this sample, this clonotype turned up a few times. V is TRBV20-1 and J is TRBJ2-5; TRBD2 aligns across 7 bases. This CDR3 is built from 15 residues. Losses at the gene ends were 6 bases for V and 1 base for J; bases not matched to a gene: 11. CDR1 and CDR2 from the germline V gene are DFQATT and SNEGSKA (reference sequence). In nucleotides, the CDR3 is TGCAGTGCCTTTGGACTAGTTGGGGGCCAAGAGACCCAGTACTTC. The encoded protein is CSAFGLVGGQETQYF.

This clonotype was recorded many times. The rearrangement links TRBV10-3 to TRBJ1-4, with 7 bases fitting TRBD1. The CDR3 consists of 16 residues. V shed 2 bases, J shed 12 bases, and the junction held 15 bases outside the gene matches. Per the germline V gene, CDR1 is ENHRY and CDR2 is SYGVKD. The CDR3 sequence is CAISETGWDRKSELFF. The CDR3 DNA follows: TGTGCCATCAGTGAGACCGGGTGGGACAGAAAATCAGAACTGTTTTTT.

V and J are TRBV25-1 and TRBJ1-6; 9 bases fit TRBD1. CDR3 length: 14 amino acids. V shed 4 bases and J 10 bases; nucleotides not matched to a gene: 5. CDR1 MGHDK and CDR2 SYGVNS come from the germline V gene. As DNA, the CDR3 is TGTGCCAGCAGTGGGACAGGGGTGGCGTCACCCCTCCACTTT. This translates into CASSGTGVASPLHF. Based on the CDR3 plus reference TRBV25-1 and TRBJ1-6, the full variable domain is EADIYQTPRYLVIGTGKKITLECSQTMGHDKMYWYQQDPGMELHLIHYSYGVNSTEKGDLSSESTVSRIRTEHFPLTLESARPSHTSQYLCASSGTGVASPLHFGNGTRLTVT.

A few counts support this clonotype. This chain joins TRBV9 and TRBJ2-7; 7 nucleotides align to TRBD1. Germline CDR1 SGDLS, CDR2 YYNGEE. With 0 bases clipped from V and 0 bases from J, the junction kept 3 bases outside the gene matches. The CDR3 length is 15 residues. Here the CDR3 reads CASSVGSGGSYEQYF. CDR3 coding DNA: TGTGCCAGCAGCGTAGGGTCAGGGGGCTCCTACGAGCAGTACTTC.

This clonotype was picked up many times. J is TRBJ2-2 and V is TRBV15; the D is unclear. Trimming shortened V by 1 base and J by 3 bases, and 3 bases separated the two germline ends. This CDR3 comprises 13 residues. Germline CDR1 is LNHNV and CDR2 is YYDKDF (reference sequence). The CDR3 DNA reads as TGTGCCACCAGCAGAGTGTACACCGGGGAGCTGTTTTTT. It encodes CATSRVYTGELFF.

A remark on this clonotype: This sequence may be a read error, since a much larger clone differs from it by one base. The rearrangement joins TRBV10-3 to TRBJ1-2; the D gene is possibly TRBD1 (5 bases). The CDR3 has 13 amino acids. Trimming took 4 bases from V and 4 from J, leaving 10 bases between them. Germline CDR1 is ENHRY and CDR2 is SYGVKD. The CDR3 here is CAISGGEVYGYTF. As DNA, the CDR3 is TGTGCCATCAGTGGGGGCGAAGTCTATGGCTACACCTTC.

This clonotype was observed a handful of times. V gene TRBV7-9 combines with J gene TRBJ1-2, with 7 bases identical to TRBD1. The germline V gene has CDR1 SEHNR and CDR2 FQNEAQ (reference sequence). Trimming at V came to 4 bases and at J to 7 bases, leaving 15 bases not matched to a gene. The CDR3 length is 16 residues. CDR3 amino acids: CASSWPGQTSGAGYTF. The CDR3 DNA reads as TGTGCCAGCAGCTGGCCGGGACAGACTTCAGGAGCTGGCTACACCTTC.

This clonotype appeared a single time. V is TRBV2 and J is TRBJ1-5; D may be TRBD1 (6 bases). Germline CDR1 SNHLY, CDR2 FYNNEI. The CDR3 spans 12 residues. The CDR3 region has the DNA TGTTCCTACAGGGATGGCAATCAGCCCCAGCATTTT. This sequence encodes CSYRDGNQPQHF.

The rearrangement joins TRBV7-9 to TRBJ1-1; D gene uncertain. Germline values: CDR1 SEHNR, CDR2 FQNEAQ (reference sequence). Deletions cut 5 bases from V and 1 base from J, with 11 bases between. The CDR3 has 14 residues. CDR3 in amino acids: CASSPKFGNTEAFF. CDR3 DNA: TGTGCCAGCAGCCCCAAATTTGGGAACACTGAAGCTTTCTTT.